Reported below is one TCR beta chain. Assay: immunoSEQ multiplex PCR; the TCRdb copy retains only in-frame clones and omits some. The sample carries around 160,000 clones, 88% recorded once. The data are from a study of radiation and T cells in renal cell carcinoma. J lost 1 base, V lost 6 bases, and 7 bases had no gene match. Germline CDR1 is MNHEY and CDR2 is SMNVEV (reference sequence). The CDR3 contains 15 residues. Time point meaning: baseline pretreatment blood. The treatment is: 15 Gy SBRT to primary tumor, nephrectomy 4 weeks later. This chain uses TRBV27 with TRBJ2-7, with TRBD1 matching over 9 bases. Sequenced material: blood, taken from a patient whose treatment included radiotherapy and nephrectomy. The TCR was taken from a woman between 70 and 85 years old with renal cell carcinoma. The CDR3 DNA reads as TGTGCCAGCAGCCCAGCCGGGACAGGGTCCTACGAGCAGTACTTC. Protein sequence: CASSPAGTGSYEQYF.